A selection of T cell receptor beta chains follows, all from one sample in a study of identical twins. MiXCR, applied by TCRdb to the 5' RACE reads, yields one record per CDR3 protein. This sample has fewer than 350,000 distinct CDR3 sequences, with 6.5% to 9.5% found just once. This same sample was also part of a study on yellow fever vaccine responses in identical twins.

Sequencing was done on a sample of memory (CD45RO+) T cells sorted from blood. These receptors originate from a woman aged 18-30 years in good health. CDR3s include the opening cysteine and the closing phenylalanine or tryptophan. D genes are given only for firm matches. Rows may omit the clone size; those that give it use once, few, many or a size class.

j_gene | d_gene | abundance | v_gene | CDR3nt | CDR3aa
TRBJ2-7 | TRBD1 | NA | TRBV29-1 | TGCAGCGCCATAAGACAGGGGGAGCAGTACTTC | CSAIRQGEQYF
TRBJ2-3 | NA | NA | TRBV14 | TGTGCCAGCAGCCAAGGGGAGACCCTTAGCACAGATACGCAGTATTTT | CASSQGETLSTDTQYF
TRBJ2-7 | TRBD2 | few | TRBV29-1 | TGCAGCGTCGGGGCGGGAGCCTACGAGCAGTACTTC | CSVGAGAYEQYF
TRBJ1-4 | NA | many | TRBV4-2 | TGTGCCAGCAGCCAAGATCCCAGCGCAACTAATGAAAAACTGTTTTTT | CASSQDPSATNEKLFF
TRBJ2-5 | NA | few | TRBV29-1 | TGCAGCGTCGTACGGGGAGGCCTAAGAGAGACCCAGTACTTC | CSVVRGGLRETQYF
TRBJ2-5 | NA | NA | TRBV7-7 | TGTGCCAGCAGCCCGAGAGGGCAGGGTGTCGAGACCCAGTACTTC | CASSPRGQGVETQYF
TRBJ2-7 | NA | NA | TRBV27 | TGTGCCAGCAGTTTGCAGGAGTCCTACGAGCAGTACTTC | CASSLQESYEQYF
TRBJ1-1 | NA | many | TRBV11-2 | TGTGCCAGCAGTTCCTCCCGGGACACCCGGGTCACTGAAGCTTTCTTT | CASSSSRDTRVTEAFF
TRBJ2-3 | TRBD1 | many | TRBV7-8 | TGTGCCAGCAGCTTCCAGGGGGCAGGGACAGATACGCAGTATTTT | CASSFQGAGTDTQYF
TRBJ2-1 | NA | few | TRBV3-1 | TGTGCCAGCAGCCAAGAAGGGGGGGGAATCTTTATCAATGAGCAGTTCTTC | CASSQEGGGIFINEQFF
TRBJ2-2 | NA | NA | TRBV24-1 | TGTGCCACCAGTGATTGGGGGGAGCCCGGGGAGCTGTTTTTT | CATSDWGEPGELFF
TRBJ1-2 | NA | many | TRBV4-2 | TGTGCCAGCAGCCAAGATAGGGGGACTTCTAACTATGGCTACACCTTC | CASSQDRGTSNYGYTF
TRBJ1-4 | TRBD1 | many | TRBV5-1 | TGCGCCAGCAGCTCTGGGACAGGGGAAATCGAAAAACTGTTTTTT | CASSSGTGEIEKLFF
TRBJ2-7 | NA | few | TRBV7-9 | TGTGCCAGCAGCTTAATTACTCCCAGTTTAATAGCCTACGAGCAGTACTTC | CASSLITPSLIAYEQYF
TRBJ2-5 | TRBD1 | NA | TRBV6-1 | TGTGCCAGCAATCAGGGGGCGGGGCAGACCCAGTACTTC | CASNQGAGQTQYF
TRBJ2-3 | NA | many | TRBV6-4 | TGTGCCAGCAGTGTTCACGGGGGGCACGGAAATACGCAGTATTTT | CASSVHGGHGNTQYF
TRBJ1-1 | NA | many | TRBV5-1 | TGCGCCAGCAGCTTGGACCGGGGGCTGAACACTGAAGCTTTCTTT | CASSLDRGLNTEAFF
TRBJ1-1 | NA | many | TRBV28 | TGTGCCAGCAGCGAGGCTATGAACACTGAAGCTTTCTTT | CASSEAMNTEAFF
TRBJ2-1 | TRBD2 | NA | TRBV6-2/TRBV6-3 | TGTGCCTCCCGGACTAGCGGGGGATCGAGTGAGCAGTTCTTC | CASRTSGGSSEQFF
TRBJ2-1 | NA | many | TRBV6-5 | TGTGCCAGCAGTTACGTTTGGGGGAGAACCTACAATGAGCAGTTCTTC | CASSYVWGRTYNEQFF
TRBJ2-3 | TRBD1 | few | TRBV6-1 | TGTGCCAGCAGCTCGAGGGACAGCCGCACAGATACGCAGTATTTT | CASSSRDSRTDTQYF
TRBJ2-1 | NA | few | TRBV6-6 | TGTGCCAGCCTCAGGGACAATGAGCAGTTCTTC | CASLRDNEQFF
TRBJ1-5 | TRBD1 | NA | TRBV18 | TGTGCCAGCTCACCGGCGAACAGGGGACGCACTAATCAGCCCCAGCATTTT | CASSPANRGRTNQPQHF
TRBJ2-5 | NA | many | TRBV12-3/TRBV12-4 | TGTGCCAGCAGTTTATTAGGGGGGGGCCAAGAGACCCAGTACTTC | CASSLLGGGQETQYF
TRBJ1-2 | NA | NA | TRBV15 | TGTGCCACCAGCAGAGATCGGGTCGGACCCTCCTATGGCTACACCTTC | CATSRDRVGPSYGYTF
TRBJ2-5 | NA | NA | TRBV2 | TGTGCCAGCAGAACCCTTAAGCAAGAGACCCAGTACTTC | CASRTLKQETQYF
TRBJ2-7 | NA | few | TRBV20-1 | TGCAGTGCTACCCGACTAGACGAGCAGTACTTC | CSATRLDEQYF
TRBJ2-2 | NA | few | TRBV15 | TGTGCCACCAGCCGGGCAGCAGTCCCCGGGGAGCTGTTTTTT | CATSRAAVPGELFF
TRBJ2-2 | TRBD2 | few | TRBV20-1 | TGCAGTGCTAGAACATTAGCGGGGGGCCTCACCGGGGAGCTGTTTTTT | CSARTLAGGLTGELFF
TRBJ2-1 | TRBD2 | many | TRBV20-1 | TGCAGTGCTAGTGCGAGCGGGAATGTCTATGAGCAGTTCTTC | CSASASGNVYEQFF
TRBJ2-7 | NA | many | TRBV11-2 | TGTGGAAGTACGCGTAAGGACTCCTACGAGCAGTACTTC | CGSTRKDSYEQYF
TRBJ1-1 | TRBD1 | NA | TRBV6-1 | TGTGCCAGCAGTGAAAGGGGACAGACCGATAGAGCTTTCTTT | CASSERGQTDRAFF
TRBJ2-1 | TRBD2 | many | TRBV6-1 | TGTGCCAGCAGTGCCCGGGGTAGCGGGGGGGCCGCTGAGCAGTTCTTC | CASSARGSGGAAEQFF
TRBJ2-7 | NA | few | TRBV11-3 | TGTGCCAGCAGCTTCGGCACCAGGGGCGAGCAGTACTTC | CASSFGTRGEQYF
TRBJ2-5 | TRBD1 | NA | TRBV28 | TGTGCCAGCAGTCCACGGACAGGGGTCAGCCTAATCCAAGAGACCCAGTACTTC | CASSPRTGVSLIQETQYF
TRBJ2-3 | NA | NA | TRBV27 | TGTGCCAGCAGTTTATTTCCTTCCCCAGAAACAGATACGCAGTATTTT | CASSLFPSPETDTQYF
TRBJ2-1 | NA | NA | TRBV20-1 | TGCAGTGCAAACCAGCGGATTAGCTCCTACAATGAGCAGTTCTTC | CSANQRISSYNEQFF